The 11 T cell receptor beta chains listed next were all sequenced from one sample in a study of beta chain features in type 1 diabetes. Investigators reverse transcribed all isolated RNA, so they sequenced expressed TCRB transcripts. The table came from immunoSEQ multiplex PCR; TCRdb's copy has only in-frame clones and leaves some out. The repertoire holds about 330,000 clones, with 9.5% to 12% as singletons. Sequencing was done on a sample of naive CD4+ T cells from blood. The receptor source for this set is a woman in her 30s in good health.

J is TRBJ2-5 and V is TRBV7-9, with a possible D match to TRBD2 (7 bases). With 7 bases removed from V and 1 base from J, the gap between germline ends came to 10 bases. Germline CDR1 SEHNR, CDR2 FQNEAQ (reference sequence). The CDR3 runs 13 residues. DNA of the CDR3: TGTGCCAGCAACCGGGGGGCCCAAGAGACCCAGTACTTC. Translation: CASNRGAQETQYF.

The CDR3 region is CASSQDMAGGFTDTQYF. In DNA form, the CDR3 reads TGCGCCAGCAGCCAAGATATGGCGGGAGGGTTCACAGATACGCAGTATTTT. The gene calls are TRBV4-3 and TRBJ2-3; 9 bases align to TRBD2. CDR1 and CDR2 from the germline V gene are LGHNA and YSLEER. The CDR3 loop spans 17 amino acids. V shed 0 bases and J 2 bases; nucleotides not matched to a gene: 6.

This clone came up a few times. V is TRBV11-2 and J is TRBJ2-1, with D perhaps matching TRBD1 (6 bases). Germline assignment: CDR1 SGHAT and CDR2 FQNNGV. The germline V and J ends were trimmed by 5 bases and 15 bases, with 20 bases remaining between them. The CDR3 consists of 13 residues. The CDR3 here is CASSQLGRQVVFF. In DNA form, the CDR3 reads TGTGCCAGCAGCCAACTTGGTCGACAGGTCGTGTTCTTC.

This clone has more than one count but fewer than ten. V and J are TRBV2 and TRBJ2-5, with D perhaps matching TRBD2 (5 bases). From germline, CDR1 is SNHLY and CDR2 FYNNEI. This CDR3 has 15 residues. V lost 7 bases and J 2 bases, leaving 17 bases between the germline ends. In DNA, the CDR3 is TGTGCCAGCACCCCTCGGGCGGCGGGTCAAGAGACCCAGTACTTC. It encodes CASTPRAAGQETQYF.

There are a few counts of this clone. The DNA for the CDR3 is TGTGCCACCAGCATACTAGCGGGAGTGGGCTCCTACAATGAGCAGTTCTTC. It translates to CATSILAGVGSYNEQFF. The chain has TRBV15 and TRBJ2-1; 11 nucleotides agree with TRBD2. The V gene end was trimmed by 4 bases and the J gene end by 0 bases; junction bases not matched to a gene: 5. This CDR3 is built from 17 residues. Germline assignment: CDR1 LNHNV and CDR2 YYDKDF (reference sequence). Drawing the rest from reference TRBV15 and TRBJ2-1, the complete variable domain is DAMVIQNPRYQVTQFGKPVTLSCSQTLNHNVMYWYQQKSSQAPKLLFHYYDKDFNNEADTPDNFQSRRPNTSFCFLDIRSPGLGDTAMYLCATSILAGVGSYNEQFFGPGTRLTVL.

The chain has TRBV2 and TRBJ1-2; 7 bases fit TRBD1. V lost 6 bases and J lost 4; bases outside the gene matches: 8. The CDR3 is 14 residues long. CDR1 is SNHLY, CDR2 FYNNEI, per germline. The CDR3 sequence is CASSQQGNGYGYTF. The CDR3 DNA follows: TGTGCCAGCAGCCAACAGGGGAACGGCTATGGCTACACCTTC.

This clone was found a few times. CDR3 in amino acids: CASSLTSGSDYNEQFF. DNA for the CDR3: TGTGCCAGCAGCTTAACTAGCGGGAGTGACTACAATGAGCAGTTCTTC. The rearrangement uses TRBV7-6 and TRBJ2-1; 11 nucleotides line up with TRBD2. The J segment lost 3 bases and the V segment lost 2 bases, leaving 3 bases of the junction unmatched. This CDR3 is 16 amino acids long. Germline values: CDR1 SGHVS, CDR2 FNYEAQ.

This clone was picked up a small number of times. The chain carries TRBV30 and TRBJ2-3, with D perhaps matching TRBD2 (5 bases). V was pared by 5 bases and J by 7 bases, with 10 bases between. The CDR3 is 11 residues long. Germline V gene sequence: CDR1 GTSNPN, CDR2 SVGIG (reference sequence). The CDR3 DNA sequence: TGTGCCTGGGGAGCGGTGAATACGCAGTATTTT. Translating it yields CAWGAVNTQYF.

The chain joins TRBV5-6 to TRBJ2-7; no clear D. The V end was cut by 0 bases, the J end by 0 bases, with 7 bases between. Germline loops: CDR1 SGHDT, CDR2 YYEEEE. This CDR3 spans 14 amino acids. The CDR3 here is CASSLVADSYEQYF. The DNA for the CDR3 is TGTGCCAGCAGCTTGGTGGCGGACTCCTACGAGCAGTACTTC. The full variable domain, with the rest looked up from reference TRBV5-6 and TRBJ2-7, is DAGVTQSPTHLIKTRGQQVTLRCSPKSGHDTVSWYQQALGQGPQFIFQYYEEEERQRGNFPDRFSGHQFPNYSSELNVNALLLGDSALYLCASSLVADSYEQYFGPGTRLTVT.

The chain joins TRBV18 to TRBJ2-1; 14 nucleotides agree with TRBD2. Losses at the gene ends were 7 bases for V and 6 bases for J; bases not matched to a gene: 5. The V gene's germline CDR1 is KGHSH and CDR2 LQKENI. The CDR3 loop spans 15 amino acids. This CDR3 reads CASLTGTSGSNEQFF. CDR3 in DNA: TGTGCCAGCTTGACAGGGACTAGCGGGAGCAATGAGCAGTTCTTC.

This clone was seen only a few times. The chain joins TRBV18 to TRBJ1-5, with D perhaps TRBD1 (5 bases). V lost 5 bases, J lost 2 bases, and 13 bases lay in between. Germline assignment: CDR1 KGHSH and CDR2 LQKENI. The CDR3 extends over 15 amino acids. CDR3 loop: CASSSAGERNQPQHF. Here the CDR3 DNA reads TGTGCCAGCTCAAGTGCGGGGGAGCGCAATCAGCCCCAGCATTTT.